This T cell receptor (beta chain) derives from a study of memory CD4+ T cells and cytomegalovirus serostatus. The sort gate was single viable CD3+CD4+CD8-CD45RO+ cells for memory CD4+ T cells. This table comes from immunoSEQ multiplex PCR, and its TCRdb copy is limited to in-frame clones, with some not included. The sample gives just under 60,000 clones, around 80% of which show up once; approximately 1% is in the top ten. V was clipped by 5 bases and J by 4 bases; unmatched bases: 8. The CDR3 totals 15 residues. Germline lookup yields CDR1 SGHNT and CDR2 YENEEA. The V call is TRBV11-3, the J call TRBJ2-3; TRBD1 agrees at 8 bases. The sequenced sample consisted of memory CD4+ T cells from blood. The source is an adult in good health and CMV-seronegative. CDR3 protein: CASSITGGASDTQYF. The CDR3 DNA reads as TGTGCCAGCAGCATAACAGGGGGAGCGTCAGATACGCAGTATTTT.